This TCR beta chain was identified during a study of T cell changes during pregnancy in multiple sclerosis (dated by TCRdb to between 2018 and 2021). Broadly, across the study: Changes in the T cell repertoire over the course of pregnancy were examined in this study in women with multiple sclerosis.

Receptor libraries were prepared by the immunoSEQ multiplex PCR assay. Sourced from immuneACCESS, this table was stored by TCRdb with only in-frame sequences that have V and J called. A share of the clones is absent; for the studies checked, an unresolved V gene accounts for under half, and the remainder has no known explanation. This sample gives about 130,000 clones in total; 90% to 96% of them show up just once. In total, the top ten clones hold roughly 0.44% of the sample. With respect to this clone: Its antigen is unknown. The input lacks base qualities; no much larger clone sits a single base away.

Between the V and J ends, shortened by 3 bases and 5 bases respectively, the junction contains 13 bases. Including cysteine and phenylalanine, the CDR3 has 15 amino acids. The entry retains the CDR3 DNA only, 45 bases that are in frame from base 1. From the germline V gene (reference sequence), CDR1 is LNHDA and CDR2 is SQIVND. The sequence came from a female donor with multiple sclerosis, enrolled in a pregnancy study. The chain links TRBV19 with TRBJ1-4; the D region possibly corresponds to TRBD1 (6 bases align). Sequenced material: peripheral blood, taken after pregnancy. In nucleotides, the sequence is TGTGCCAGTAGTATCGGGGGGCTTCGAAATGAAAAACTGTTTTTT. Its product reads: CASSIGGLRNEKLFF.